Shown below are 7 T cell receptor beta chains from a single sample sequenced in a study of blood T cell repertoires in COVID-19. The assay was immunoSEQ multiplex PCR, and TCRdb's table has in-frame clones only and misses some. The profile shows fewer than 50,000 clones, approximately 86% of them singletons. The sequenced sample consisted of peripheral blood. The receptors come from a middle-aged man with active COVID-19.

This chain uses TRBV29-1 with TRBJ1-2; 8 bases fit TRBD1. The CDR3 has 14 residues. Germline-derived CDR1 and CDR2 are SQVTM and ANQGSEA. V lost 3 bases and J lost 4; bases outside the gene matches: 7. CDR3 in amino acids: CSVDDRGLSYGYTF. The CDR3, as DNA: TGCAGCGTTGATGACAGGGGACTCAGCTATGGCTACACCTTC.

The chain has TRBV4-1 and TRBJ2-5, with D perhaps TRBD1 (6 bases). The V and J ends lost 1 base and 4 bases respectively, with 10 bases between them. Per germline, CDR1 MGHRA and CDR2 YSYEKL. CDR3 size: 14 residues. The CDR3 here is CASSQVGGIETQYF. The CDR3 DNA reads TGCGCCAGCAGCCAAGTAGGGGGTATAGAGACCCAGTACTTC.

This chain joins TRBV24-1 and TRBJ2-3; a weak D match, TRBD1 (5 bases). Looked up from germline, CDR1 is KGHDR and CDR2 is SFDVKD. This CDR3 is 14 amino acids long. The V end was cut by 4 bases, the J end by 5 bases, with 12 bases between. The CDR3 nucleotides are TGTGCCACCAGTGACGTCCAAGGGGTAGATACGCAGTATTTT. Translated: CATSDVQGVDTQYF.

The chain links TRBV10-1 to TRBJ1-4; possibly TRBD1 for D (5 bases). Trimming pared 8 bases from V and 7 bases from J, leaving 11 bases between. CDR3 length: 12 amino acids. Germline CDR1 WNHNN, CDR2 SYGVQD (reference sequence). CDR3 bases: TGCGCCAGCGGTCAGGGTGGTGAAAAACTGTTTTTT. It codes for CASGQGGEKLFF.

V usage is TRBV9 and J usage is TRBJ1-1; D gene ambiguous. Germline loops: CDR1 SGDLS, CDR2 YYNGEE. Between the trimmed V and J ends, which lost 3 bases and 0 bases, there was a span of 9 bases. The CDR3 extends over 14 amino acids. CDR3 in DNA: TGTGCCAGCAGCGGAGGGAGTTTGAACACTGAAGCTTTCTTT. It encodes CASSGGSLNTEAFF.

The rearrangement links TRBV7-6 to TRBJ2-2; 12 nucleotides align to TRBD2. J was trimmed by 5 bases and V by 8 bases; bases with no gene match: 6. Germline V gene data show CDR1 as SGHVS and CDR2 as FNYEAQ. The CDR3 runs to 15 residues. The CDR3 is CASAGLAGPTGELFF. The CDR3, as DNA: TGTGCCAGCGCGGGACTAGCGGGTCCGACCGGGGAGCTGTTTTTT.

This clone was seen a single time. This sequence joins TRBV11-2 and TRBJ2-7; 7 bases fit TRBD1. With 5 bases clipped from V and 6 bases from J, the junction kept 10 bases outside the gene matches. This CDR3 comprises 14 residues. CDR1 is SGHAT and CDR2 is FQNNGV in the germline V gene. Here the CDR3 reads CASSIQYRGGEQYF. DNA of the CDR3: TGTGCCAGCAGCATACAGTACAGGGGTGGCGAGCAGTACTTC.